A single sample is the source of the 8 T cell receptor beta chains below, sequenced in a study of OX40 agonist ivuxolimab in advanced cancers. Sequencing used immunoSEQ multiplex PCR; TCRdb keeps in-frame clones, though not all of them. The table records nearly 50,000 clones, 80% to 95% of them present only once. The sequencing used CD4+ or CD8+ T cells sorted from blood, collected in a trial of the OX40 agonist ivuxolimab. These receptors came from an adult with an advanced solid tumor such as melanoma, head and neck, liver or kidney cancer.

This chain connects TRBV27 to TRBJ2-1; D is undetermined. This CDR3 has 17 residues. V lost 5 bases to trimming and J lost 0 bases, with 17 bases between them. Germline CDR1 and CDR2: MNHEY and SMNVEV (reference sequence). In DNA, the CDR3 is TGTGCCAGCAGTCCCGTCTTGGCGTGGAGCTCCTACAATGAGCAGTTCTTC. Protein sequence: CASSPVLAWSSYNEQFF.

The V and J genes are TRBV28 and TRBJ2-1; the D gene is possibly TRBD2 (6 bases). Trimming cost V 5 bases and J 9 bases, with 17 bases left between them. This CDR3 has 14 residues. The germline gives CDR1 MDHEN, CDR2 SYDVKM. In DNA, the CDR3 is TGTGCCAGCAGTCCACTAGCAATCCAGGGTGAGCAGTTCTTC. It codes for CASSPLAIQGEQFF. Based on the CDR3 plus reference TRBV28 and TRBJ2-1, the full variable domain is DVKVTQSSRYLVKRTGEKVFLECVQDMDHENMFWYRQDPGLGLRLIYFSYDVKMKEKGDIPEGYSVSREKKERFSLILESASTNQTSMYLCASSPLAIQGEQFFGPGTRLTVL.

The rearrangement links TRBV27 to TRBJ2-1; no definite D call. The germline V gene has CDR1 MNHEY and CDR2 SMNVEV (reference sequence). The CDR3 loop spans 14 amino acids. V was pared by 2 bases and J by 4 bases, with 9 bases between. The CDR3 sequence is CASSLTDGYNEQFF. The CDR3 DNA follows: TGTGCCAGCAGTTTAACAGACGGGTACAATGAGCAGTTCTTC.

The chain has TRBV7-2 and TRBJ1-5; D is ambiguous. The CDR3 extends over 14 amino acids. Between the trimmed V and J ends, which lost 5 bases and 0 bases, there was a span of 8 bases. Per the germline V gene, CDR1 is SGHTA and CDR2 is FQGNSA. This CDR3 reads CASSLSNSNQPQHF. For the CDR3, the DNA is TGTGCCAGCAGCCTCTCTAATAGCAATCAGCCCCAGCATTTT.

The chain is built from TRBV6-1 and TRBJ2-1; D is unclear. The CDR3 consists of 15 residues. Trimming took 5 bases from V and 5 from J, leaving 16 bases between them. The germline V gene encodes CDR1 MNHNS and CDR2 SASEGT. CDR3 DNA sequence: TGTGCCAGCAGTCCACGCCGAGAGCAGCACAATGAGCAGTTCTTC. Translation: CASSPRREQHNEQFF.

In this sample, this clone turned up once. The sample has other DNA sequences that encode this CDR3 too. This chain uses TRBV6-5 with TRBJ2-3; possibly TRBD2 for D (5 bases). Germline-derived CDR1 and CDR2 are MNHEY and SVGAGI. V was cut by 2 bases and J by 4 bases, with 13 bases left in between. The CDR3 totals 15 residues. CDR3 DNA sequence: TGTGCCAGCAGTTACGGGGTGGAGGTGCCAGATACGCAGTATTTT. Encoded protein: CASSYGVEVPDTQYF.

The chain employs TRBV27 and TRBJ1-5; no reliable D call. The CDR3 spans 14 residues. Trimming pared 2 bases from V and 3 bases from J, leaving 8 bases between. Germline lookup yields CDR1 MNHEY and CDR2 SMNVEV (reference sequence). The CDR3 protein is CASSLRGFNQPQHF. The CDR3 DNA sequence: TGTGCCAGCAGTTTACGGGGATTCAATCAGCCCCAGCATTTT.

The J gene is TRBJ2-2, the V gene TRBV6-6; possible D gene TRBD2, 6 bases. Deletions cut 2 bases from V and 3 bases from J, with 13 bases between. The CDR3 is 16 amino acids. Germline lookup yields CDR1 MNHNY and CDR2 SVGAGI (reference sequence). The CDR3 here is CASSYAAGLDTGELFF. The CDR3 DNA reads as TGTGCCAGCAGTTACGCGGCGGGGCTGGACACCGGGGAGCTGTTTTTT.